These T cell receptor beta chains were read from a single sample in a study of blood T cell repertoires in COVID-19. The assay was immunoSEQ multiplex PCR, and TCRdb's table has in-frame clones only and misses some. The table records 79,000 or so clones, more than 75% of them present only once. The sequencing input was peripheral blood. Receptor source: a human donor in a cohort sampled during active COVID-19. The CDR3 runs from the conserved cysteine through the conserved F or W. A D gene is named only where the DNA matches it firmly. Size tells how often a clone was seen (once, few, many) or the class of an expanded clone, and some rows leave it out.

v_call	d_call	clone_size	j_call	cdr3_aa	cdr3_nt
TRBV18	TRBD1	.	TRBJ2-7	CASSPGTGSYEQYF	TGTGCCAGCTCACCAGGGACAGGGTCCTACGAGCAGTACTTC
TRBV28	TRBD1	.	TRBJ1-5	CASKDREVPQHF	TGTGCCAGCAAGGACAGGGAGGTCCCCCAGCATTTT
TRBV10-1	.	.	TRBJ2-5	CASSEYSQETQYF	TGCGCCAGCAGTGAGTACAGCCAAGAGACCCAGTACTTC
TRBV4-1	TRBD2	.	TRBJ2-5	CASSQDTGTSGFPETQYF	TGCGCCAGCAGCCAAGATACCGGGACTAGCGGATTCCCAGAGACCCAGTACTTC
TRBV7-9	TRBD2	.	TRBJ2-1	CASSIIPTGGGQNEQFF	TGTGCCAGCAGCATCATCCCAACGGGAGGTGGGCAGAATGAGCAGTTCTTC
TRBV10-1	TRBD2	.	TRBJ2-3	CASTSGISTDTQYF	TGCGCCAGCACTAGCGGGATTAGCACAGATACGCAGTATTTT
TRBV19	.	once	TRBJ1-5	CASTRVTNQPQHF	TGTGCCAGTACCAGGGTGACCAATCAGCCCCAGCATTTT
TRBV4-1	.	.	TRBJ2-7	CASSQGLTSSYEQYF	TGCGCCAGCAGCCAAGGCCTGACTAGTTCCTACGAGCAGTACTTC
TRBV21-1	.	few	TRBJ2-3	CASSKRAPSGRDADTQYF	TGTGCCAGCAGCAAAAGGGCCCCTAGCGGGAGAGACGCAGATACGCAGTATTTT
TRBV7-9	.	.	TRBJ1-3	CASIPGEGMSSGNTIYF	TGTGCCAGCATCCCCGGGGAGGGAATGAGCTCTGGAAACACCATATATTTT
TRBV29-1	TRBD1	once	TRBJ2-3	CSVNGQGAATDTQYF	TGCAGCGTGAACGGACAGGGGGCCGCCACAGATACGCAGTATTTT
TRBV10-2	TRBD1	.	TRBJ2-3	CASSRTGATDTQYF	TGCGCCAGCAGTCGGACAGGAGCCACAGATACGCAGTATTTT
TRBV5-1	TRBD1	.	TRBJ2-7	CASSPTGGNEQYF	TGCGCCAGCAGCCCGACAGGGGGCAACGAGCAGTACTTC
TRBV10-1	TRBD1	.	TRBJ1-2	CASSESGTGIYTF	TGCGCCAGCAGTGAGTCAGGGACAGGGATCTACACCTTC
TRBV28	TRBD2	.	TRBJ2-1	CASFPGTSNILSSYNEQFF	TGTGCCAGCTTTCCCGGGACTAGCAATATCCTCTCCTCCTACAATGAGCAGTTCTTC
TRBV30	.	.	TRBJ2-1	CAWLGYSSYNEQFF	TGTGCCTGGTTGGGCTACTCCTCCTACAATGAGCAGTTCTTC
TRBV2	TRBD2	.	TRBJ2-7	CASIGITGTSGSEQYF	TGTGCCAGCATCGGGATCACCGGGACTAGCGGTAGCGAGCAGTACTTC
TRBV5-1	.	.	TRBJ1-4	CASSLAAGDNEKLFF	TGCGCCAGCAGCTTGGCCGCAGGGGATAATGAAAAACTGTTTTTT
TRBV10-1	.	few	TRBJ1-1	CASSEGGAAETFF	TGCGCCAGCAGTGAGGGCGGGGCCGCGGAGACTTTCTTT
TRBV4-1	TRBD1	.	TRBJ2-7	CASSQERTGGTYEQYF	TGCGCCAGCAGCCAAGAAAGGACAGGGGGCACCTACGAGCAGTACTTC
TRBV7-7	.	once	TRBJ2-1	CASSYDLSSSYNEQFF	TGTGCTAGCAGCTACGACCTTTCTAGCTCCTACAATGAGCAGTTCTTC
TRBV6-5	TRBD2	.	TRBJ2-1	CASSPRTSGDNEQFF	TGTGCCAGCAGTCCGAGGACTAGCGGGGACAATGAGCAGTTCTTC
TRBV4-2	TRBD1	.	TRBJ1-1	CASSQRGPKPPEAFF	TGTGCCAGCAGCCAAAGGGGGCCGAAACCTCCTGAAGCTTTCTTT
TRBV13	TRBD1	.	TRBJ1-2	CANSSGTAANYGYTF	TGTGCCAACAGCTCCGGGACAGCCGCTAACTATGGCTACACCTTC
TRBV27	.	.	TRBJ2-1	CASSLSPGLEQFF	TGTGCCAGCAGTCTATCCCCGGGACTTGAGCAGTTCTTC
TRBV27	TRBD1	once	TRBJ1-2	CASSRISGGAYGYTF	TGTGCCAGCAGTCGCATTTCAGGGGGCGCGTATGGCTACACCTTC
TRBV5-1	TRBD2	.	TRBJ2-1	CASSSSSGSYNEQFF	TGCGCCAGCAGCTCCTCTAGCGGGAGTTACAATGAGCAGTTCTTC
TRBV28	.	.	TRBJ1-5	CASSLSRFNQPQHF	TGTGCCAGCAGTTTGAGCAGGTTCAATCAGCCCCAGCATTTT
TRBV21-1	.	.	TRBJ2-1	CASSTGGEQFF	TGTGCCAGCAGCACTGGAGGTGAGCAGTTCTTC
TRBV15	.	once	TRBJ2-5	CATSRGVAAQETQYF	TGTGCCACCAGCAGAGGTGTAGCGGCCCAAGAGACCCAGTACTTC
TRBV19	TRBD1	.	TRBJ1-5	CASSVRQGGQPQHF	TGTGCCAGTAGTGTTCGACAGGGAGGCCAGCCCCAGCATTTT
TRBV14	.	.	TRBJ2-7	CASSRSGYEQYF	TGTGCCAGCAGTCGTAGCGGATACGAGCAGTACTTC
TRBV12-3/TRBV12-4	.	.	TRBJ2-3	CASGTSSTDTQYF	TGTGCCAGCGGGACTTCTAGCACAGATACGCAGTATTTT
TRBV19	TRBD2	.	TRBJ2-1	CASTRTSGRAAYNEQFF	TGTGCCAGCACCCGGACTAGCGGGAGGGCGGCCTACAATGAGCAGTTCTTC
TRBV5-5	.	.	TRBJ2-1	CASTKTGPSFYNEQFF	TGTGCCAGCACCAAGACCGGTCCTAGCTTTTACAATGAGCAGTTCTTC
TRBV2	TRBD1	.	TRBJ1-1	CASSVDRESVNTEAFF	TGTGCCAGCAGTGTGGACAGGGAATCCGTGAACACTGAAGCTTTCTTT
TRBV10-2	TRBD2	few	TRBJ2-7	CASADRYRSGYYEQYF	TGCGCCAGCGCCGATCGGTACCGTAGCGGGTACTACGAGCAGTACTTC
TRBV28	TRBD1	.	TRBJ1-6	CASSNPGQGRVGPLHF	TGTGCCAGCAGTAACCCGGGACAGGGGCGCGTAGGACCCCTCCACTTT
TRBV18	TRBD1	few	TRBJ2-7	CASSPRTGSSYEQYF	TGTGCCAGCTCACCACGGACAGGGAGCTCCTACGAGCAGTACTTC
TRBV6-5	.	.	TRBJ2-7	CASSPDQGRAYEQYF	TGTGCCAGCAGTCCCGACCAGGGCAGGGCCTACGAGCAGTACTTC
TRBV5-1	TRBD1	few	TRBJ1-3	CASSLGPGGFLIGNTIYF	TGCGCCAGCAGCTTGGGGCCAGGGGGATTCCTTATAGGAAACACCATATATTTT